A single sample gave rise to the 18 T cell receptor beta chains below, sequenced in a study of CD8 T cells in Susac syndrome. Roughly 0.5 to 1 ug RNA was reverse transcribed with random hexamers. Via MiXCR, TCRdb re-called the immunoSEQ multiplex PCR reads, giving one row per CDR3 protein. The repertoire holds approximately 140,000 distinct CDR3 sequences, with 90% to 95% as singletons. Sequences were obtained from CD8+ T cells from PBMCs. The receptors were sampled from a human donor in good health.

The gene calls are TRBV7-2 and TRBJ2-7, with a possible D match to TRBD2 (5 bases). This CDR3 spans 15 amino acids. CDR1 is SGHTA, CDR2 FQGNSA, per germline. The ends were cut back, 5 bases at V and 2 bases at J, with 16 bases in the middle. This CDR3 is CASSTDPFGAYEQYF. In nucleotides, the CDR3 is TGTGCCAGCAGCACAGACCCATTCGGGGCCTACGAGCAGTACTTC.

The chain couples TRBV6-2 or TRBV6-3 to TRBJ1-5; perhaps TRBD1 as D (5 bases). Germline V gene lookup returns CDR1 MNHEY and CDR2 SVGEGT. The CDR3 is made up of 15 amino acids. Trimming stripped 3 bases from V and 5 bases from J, with 14 bases between. The CDR3 loop is CASSYRGAVDQPQHF. The CDR3 nucleotides read TGTGCCAGCAGTTATCGTGGGGCTGTGGATCAGCCCCAGCATTTT.

The rearrangement joins TRBV29-1 to TRBJ1-2; D not certain. CDR1 and CDR2 (germline): SQVTM, ANQGSEA. This CDR3 contains 13 residues. The V end lost 6 bases, the J end lost 4 bases, and 15 bases lay between the germline ends. The CDR3 protein is CSVRLLTSYGYTF. The CDR3 nucleotides are TGCAGCGTCCGCCTACTGACTTCCTATGGCTACACCTTC.

The V gene is TRBV7-6, the J gene TRBJ1-2, with 9 positions matching TRBD1. In germline, CDR1 is SGHVS, CDR2 FNYEAQ. This CDR3 is built from 15 residues. After removal of 4 bases from V and 7 bases from J, the junction contained 10 bases not matched to a gene. CDR3 coding DNA: TGTGCCAGCAGCTCATCATGGACAGGGGTCTCTGGCTACACCTTC. It encodes CASSSSWTGVSGYTF.

J is TRBJ2-1 and V is TRBV28; D gene uncertain. In germline, CDR1 is MDHEN, CDR2 SYDVKM. V lost 5 bases to trimming and J lost 10 bases, with 15 bases between them. This CDR3 is built from 13 residues. The CDR3 DNA reads as TGTGCCAGCAGTCTCATTGGGGTGGAAGAGCAGTTCTTC. The encoded protein is CASSLIGVEEQFF.

This clonotype showed up just once. The chain has TRBV29-1 and TRBJ2-1; 11 nucleotides align to TRBD2. CDR1 and CDR2 (germline): SQVTM, ANQGSEA. The junction had 5 bases not matched to a gene; V was cut back by 7 bases and J by 3 bases. The CDR3 sequence is 14 residues long. CDR3 DNA sequence: TGCAGCGGGGATGGACTAGCGGGCTACAATGAGCAGTTCTTC. Protein product: CSGDGLAGYNEQFF.

The genes are TRBV4-3 and TRBJ2-1, with 13 bases that match TRBD2. The CDR3 contains 16 residues. Germline trimming cut 4 bases from V and 9 bases from J; bases unmatched to any gene: 9. CDR1 and CDR2 (germline): LGHNA, YSLEER. The CDR3 region has the DNA TGCGCCAGCAGCCGTTTGGGGACTAGCGGGATAGGTGAGCAGTTCTTC. This gives the protein CASSRLGTSGIGEQFF.

V usage is TRBV29-1 and J usage is TRBJ2-2, with a weak D call TRBD2 (6 bases). Trimming removed 4 bases at V and 9 bases at J, with 18 bases between. CDR1 and CDR2 (germline): SQVTM, ANQGSEA. The CDR3 length is 14 residues. The CDR3 reads CSVGEDASGRELFF. The CDR3 DNA sequence: TGCAGCGTTGGGGAGGATGCGAGCGGAAGGGAGCTGTTTTTT.

This clonotype is a singleton in its sample. The chain has TRBV7-8 and TRBJ2-3; 7 nucleotides agree with TRBD1. Trimming at V came to 5 bases and at J to 0 bases, leaving 5 bases not matched to a gene. The germline V gene has CDR1 SGHVS and CDR2 FQNEAQ. This CDR3 has 15 amino acids. CDR3: CASSLGQTSTDTQYF. The CDR3 coding sequence is TGTGCCAGCAGCCTGGGACAGACTAGCACAGATACGCAGTATTTT.

This rearrangement joins TRBV11-2 to TRBJ2-3; D perhaps matches TRBD1 (6 bases). This CDR3 has 16 amino acids. CDR1 is SGHAT and CDR2 is FQNNGV in the germline V gene. V lost 4 bases and J lost 1, with 15 bases in between. This CDR3 reads CASSSIPWTGTDTQYF. The DNA for the CDR3 is TGTGCCAGCAGCTCGATACCATGGACAGGCACAGATACGCAGTATTTT.

For the CDR3, the DNA is TGTGCCAGCAGCCACAGGGGGTCGGGACAGCCCCAGCATTTT. It specifies CASSHRGSGQPQHF. The rearrangement links TRBV13 to TRBJ1-5, with 8 bases aligning to TRBD1. CDR3 size: 14 residues. The germline CDR1 and CDR2 sequences are PRHDT and FYEKMQ (reference sequence). V was clipped by 5 bases and J by 7 bases; unmatched bases: 7.

The chain carries TRBV15 and TRBJ1-2; no definite D call. Germline CDR1 reads LNHNV; CDR2 reads YYDKDF (reference sequence). The CDR3 spans 13 residues. V lost 5 bases and J lost 8, with 15 bases in between. The CDR3 spells CATSSAGGRGYTF. The CDR3 DNA reads TGTGCCACCAGCTCCGCGGGAGGTCGAGGCTACACCTTC.

The V and J genes are TRBV5-1 and TRBJ1-1; TRBD1 is a possible D gene (5 bases). This CDR3 is built from 12 residues. Trimming shortened V by 4 bases and J by 11 bases, and 15 bases separated the two germline ends. Per the germline V gene, CDR1 is SGHRS and CDR2 is YFSETQ. In DNA, the CDR3 is TGCGCCAGCAGCGGGGGAACCTTGGGGGCTTTCTTT. As protein: CASSGGTLGAFF.

The J gene is TRBJ2-7, the V gene TRBV4-1, with D possibly TRBD2 on 5 matching bases. The CDR3 length is 15 residues. V was trimmed by 1 base and J by 3 bases, leaving 13 bases between them. CDR1 and CDR2 from the germline V gene are MGHRA and YSYEKL. In DNA, the CDR3 is TGCGCCAGCAGCCAAGTGATTGGTGGGAGCTACGAGCAGTACTTC. It is translated as CASSQVIGGSYEQYF.

This chain links TRBV19 with TRBJ2-1; 11 bases agree with TRBD2. The CDR3 spans 13 residues. Germline CDR1 reads LNHDA; CDR2 reads SQIVND (reference sequence). Trimming removed 7 bases from V and 6 bases from J; junction bases left unmatched: 2. The CDR3 is CASKGLAVNEQFF. CDR3 nucleotides: TGTGCCAGTAAGGGACTAGCGGTCAATGAGCAGTTCTTC.

The J gene is TRBJ2-3, the V gene TRBV13; 11 bases line up with TRBD2. Germline trimming cut 5 bases from V and 2 bases from J; bases unmatched to any gene: 6. Germline CDR1 is PRHDT and CDR2 is FYEKMQ (reference sequence). This CDR3 is built from 16 residues. The CDR3 nucleotides are TGTGCCAGCAGCACACGACTAGCGGGGTTCACAGATACGCAGTATTTT. Residues: CASSTRLAGFTDTQYF.

The chain links TRBV7-9 to TRBJ2-7; maybe TRBD1 (5 bases). Germline CDR1 reads SEHNR; CDR2 reads FQNEAQ (reference sequence). The CDR3 has 13 amino acids. V shed 6 bases and J shed 5 bases, with 14 bases lying between them. DNA of the CDR3: TGTGCCAGCAGTTCAGGGTTGGTCCACGAGCAGTACTTC. Its translation: CASSSGLVHEQYF.

This chain links TRBV9 with TRBJ1-1; possible D gene TRBD1, 5 bases. This CDR3 is 14 amino acids long. V was cut by 0 bases and J by 2 bases, with 8 bases left in between. CDR1 is SGDLS and CDR2 is YYNGEE in the germline V gene. The CDR3 loop is CASSVEGTNTEAFF. The CDR3 nucleotides read TGTGCCAGCAGCGTAGAGGGGACCAACACTGAAGCTTTCTTT.